The 6 T cell receptor beta chains reported below all come from one sample, sequenced in a study of cytomegalovirus exposure and HLA in healthy donors. With 60 Vbeta and 13 Jbeta primers, the PCR was carried out. Clones were sequenced by immunoSEQ multiplex PCR, and TCRdb holds only the in-frame ones, with some missing. The sample shows 60,000 to 100,000 clones, and about 4.6% sits with its ten largest clones. The source material was PBMCs. The receptors were sampled from a man younger than 45 in good health and CMV-seronegative.

The genes are TRBV27 and TRBJ2-4, with 8 bases identical to TRBD2. Trimming at V came to 5 bases and at J to 8 bases, leaving 14 bases not matched to a gene. From germline, CDR1 is MNHEY and CDR2 SMNVEV (reference sequence). The CDR3 runs 16 residues. CDR3 nucleotide sequence: TGTGCCAGCAGTCCAATCTTCCGGGGGGGGTTTCACATTCAGTACTTC. It is translated as CASSPIFRGGFHIQYF.

V usage is TRBV6-5 and J usage is TRBJ2-2, with TRBD2 as a possible D gene (5 bases). Germline V gives CDR1 MNHEY, CDR2 SVGAGI. V was trimmed by 6 bases and J by 6 bases, leaving 11 bases between them. The CDR3 runs to 13 residues. CDR3 protein: CASRRPGAGELFF. For the CDR3, the DNA is TGTGCCAGCAGAAGACCCGGGGCCGGGGAGCTGTTTTTT.

CDR3 region: CASSVAWTSATDTQYF. CDR3 DNA sequence: TGTGCCAGCAGCGTCGCCTGGACTAGCGCGACAGATACGCAGTATTTT. V is TRBV9 and J is TRBJ2-3; 9 bases are shared with TRBD2. The CDR3 has 16 amino acids. Per the germline V gene, CDR1 is SGDLS and CDR2 is YYNGEE. V was pared by 2 bases and J by 3 bases, with 7 bases of the junction left unmatched.

This chain links TRBV9 with TRBJ2-7; 7 bases line up with TRBD2. This CDR3 spans 13 amino acids. From germline, CDR1 is SGDLS and CDR2 YYNGEE. Trimming took 7 bases from V and 3 from J; bases not matched to a gene: 7. Here the CDR3 reads CASGGGLGYEQYF. In DNA form, the CDR3 reads TGTGCCAGCGGGGGGGGATTGGGCTACGAGCAGTACTTC.

The chain couples TRBV5-1 to TRBJ1-4; possibly TRBD1 for D (5 bases). The CDR3 runs to 15 residues. V lost 0 bases and J lost 8, with 14 bases in between. The V gene's germline CDR1 is SGHRS and CDR2 YFSETQ. CDR3: CASSLALGGKEKLFF. DNA for the CDR3: TGCGCCAGCAGCTTGGCCCTGGGGGGTAAAGAAAAACTGTTTTTT.

Turning to this clone: Mismatch with germline at one junction end may stem from a read error. This chain links TRBV4-1 with TRBJ1-4, with 7 positions matching TRBD1. Germline V gene data show CDR1 as MGHRA and CDR2 as YSYEKL. The CDR3 spans 15 residues. CDR3 sequence: CASSQEGQINEKLFF. DNA of the CDR3: TGTGCCAGCAGCCAAGAGGGACAGATTAATGAAAAACTGTTTTTT.